This T cell receptor (beta chain) originates from a study of Graves' ophthalmopathy and Graves' hyperthyroidism (dated by TCRdb to the late 2010s). Regarding the study in general: Peripheral blood was collected at initial diagnosis, before any treatment. TCR beta repertoire signatures were used to distinguish Graves' ophthalmopathy from Graves' hyperthyroidism and to predict progression to ophthalmopathy. In total, under 150 blood samples were TCR-sequenced: 40 to 45 ophthalmopathy, some 80 hyperthyroidism and roughly 17 hyperthyroidism-to-ophthalmopathy patients. To explore V-J signatures that separate ophthalmopathy from hyperthyroidism, a discovery set of about 96 patients was enrolled, consisting of fewer than 45 with ophthalmopathy and some 56 with stable hyperthyroidism. An independent validation cohort was composed of 18 hyperthyroidism patients and 17 patients who later progressed from hyperthyroidism to ophthalmopathy. In several hyperthyroidism patients, the T-cell repertoire of thyroid tissue was compared with the T-cell repertoire of blood. After sampling, hyperthyroidism patients received methimazole starting at 30 mg daily, and ophthalmopathy patients received high-dose intravenous methylprednisolone. Broad study findings and their caveats: Most of the expanded thyroid clonotypes with a frequency above 0.001 were also detected in blood, and it was suggested that the thyroid immune response may be reflected by blood repertoires. Sample size was not predetermined statistically, and investigators were not blinded to group allocation. Ophthalmopathy was separated from stable hyperthyroidism by the 13-signature model with roughly 87% sensitivity and around 81% specificity in cross-validation and with 80%/75% in the test set. In validation, the model predicted ophthalmopathy progression with about 71% sensitivity and 72.22% specificity; some 13 predicted patients were CT-confirmed with GO in a median of roughly 6.8 months.

Trimmed from V: 6 bases; trimmed from J: 6 bases; junction bases lacking a gene match: 17. The germline V gene (reference sequence) specifies DFQATT as CDR1 and SNEGSKA as CDR2. The CDR3 runs 16 amino acids, cysteine and phenylalanine included. Of all the DNA, just the CDR3 is kept, 48 bases in frame from base 1. Ophthalmopathy patients had moderately to severely active disease, Clinical Activity Score of at least 3, NOSPECS grade of at least 4, and disease duration under 3 months. Anyone with other autoimmune diseases, uncontrolled infections, pregnancy or lactation was excluded from the study. Clinical symptoms, serum thyroxine, TRAb, thyroid ultrasound and orbital computed tomography formed the basis of the diagnosis. Using Ficoll-Paque density gradient centrifugation, PBMCs were isolated from about 9.4 ml of fresh peripheral blood. Trizol reagent was used to extract the total RNA, and its quality was then checked on an Agilent 2100 Bioanalyzer.

For repertoire sequencing, TCR beta CDR3 regions were amplified from RNA transcripts. The first round was an RT-PCR using HTBI primers with the Qiagen OneStep RT-PCR kit, and this first round was followed by a second-round multiplex PCR, then size selection and purification. Libraries were sequenced paired-end with 100 bp reads on an Illumina HiSeq2000. Per the original workflow: Reads were processed with SOAPnuke, discarding reads with adapters, uncalled bases, mean Phred below 15, or no exact constant-primer or identifier match. COPE v1.2.5 was used to merge the high-quality paired reads. Each unique nucleotide sequence was defined as a clonotype, and clonotypes were aligned to IMGT TRB V, D and J references with MiTCR v1.1. The analysis was limited to V-J combinations with a frequency above 0.0001, which together covered around 99% of the repertoires. A TCR clonal expansion and chaos score per V-J combination was defined as the ratio of F50 clonal expansion to chaos observed in the TCRdist matrix. Welch's t-statistics and random forest were used to reduce the features to some 13 V-J combinations, which were then used as input to a naive Bayes classifier. Thyroid-blood repertoire similarity was quantified with the Morisita-Horn index. TCRdb itself trimmed the public reads at Q25 with fastp, ran MiXCR and retained productive beta chains. One record per CDR3 amino acid sequence lists the most common genes and DNA. The V and J calls, along with clone size, are taken from TCRdb and not from the paper's own processing. Here the sample has tens of thousands of distinct CDR3 sequences; over 45% occur a single time. The top ten constitute 23% of the sample.

In the case of this clonotype: Its antigen target is currently unknown. No much larger clonotype is one base removed from it; base qualities were not supplied.

This sequence uses TRBV20-1 and TRBJ2-4, with 7 junctional bases fitting TRBD2. The sequencing input was peripheral blood. This sequence was found in an adult man with Graves' ophthalmopathy. The DNA sequence reads TGCAGTGCGAGTTCTGGGGGGAGGGGTAACGGAAACATTCAGTACTTC. Its coded protein is CSASSGGRGNGNIQYF.